The entry below describes one T cell receptor (beta chain). How the authors handled the data: Counts of nucleated cells, estimated from reference gene primer amplification, were obtained. TCRdb's table, derived via immunoSEQ multiplex PCR, lists solely in-frame clones and lacks some. V and J calls and clone size follow that table, whereas D and trimming were derived from the DNA. This sample has some 290,000 clones, with about nine tenths found just once. The sample originates from a study of blood T cell repertoires in COVID-19. On the study more broadly: Samples representing acute and convalescent COVID-19 were sourced from the United States, Italy and Spain. In each case, the material was cDNA or gDNA derived from T cells, B-cell-depleted T cells, or PBMCs.

Germline V gene data show CDR1 as SGHTA and CDR2 as FQGNSA. The CDR3 runs to 13 residues. V lost 5 bases, J lost 1 base, and 7 bases lay in between. The specimen was peripheral blood. The V and J genes are TRBV7-2 and TRBJ2-3; D not resolved. The receptor comes from a woman aged 45-65 years who had recovered from COVID-19. CDR3 region: CASSPIRTDTQYF. The CDR3 DNA sequence: TGTGCCAGCAGCCCAATTCGCACAGATACGCAGTATTTT.